This T cell receptor (beta chain) was identified during a study of blood T cell repertoires in COVID-19. The V gene end was trimmed by 3 bases and the J gene end by 6 bases; junction bases not matched to a gene: 5. This CDR3 has 15 residues. CDR1 is SGDLS, CDR2 YYNGEE, per germline. Data came from immunoSEQ multiplex PCR; TCRdb stores just in-frame clones and leaves some out. The sample gives approximately 300,000 clones, more than 70% of which show up once; around 1.5% is in the top ten. The origin of this receptor is a woman in her forties or fifties with acute or convalescent COVID-19. The chain couples TRBV9 to TRBJ2-2; 10 bases are a match to TRBD1. Sequencing input: peripheral blood. The CDR3 loop reads CASSAGQGEAGELFF. CDR3 DNA sequence: TGTGCCAGCAGCGCAGGACAGGGGGAGGCCGGGGAGCTGTTTTTT.